Judged by frequency, the clone carrying this T cell receptor beta chain is medium-sized. Its target is not known. These data are taken from a study of CD8 T cells in cerebrospinal fluid in Alzheimer's disease. Study summary: CSF T cell clonal expansion was assessed by plate-based nested PCR and droplet-based sequencing. Study-level results: Versus healthy subjects, Alzheimer's patients more often had clones of at least 3%.

The CDR3 is made up of 16 amino acids. Per germline, CDR1 SGHRS and CDR2 YFSETQ. TCRdb reprocessed the 10x single-cell sequencing reads and reports one entry per CDR3 protein, with no DNA. The sample table includes 1,500 to 2,000 distinct CDR3 sequences. What was sequenced was cerebrospinal fluid. This sequence was found in a human donor with mild cognitive impairment. This chain connects TRBV5-1 to TRBJ2-2; with no DNA, the TCRdb D assignment of TRBD2 cannot be verified. The CDR3 region is CASSLSQREIGGELFF.